The 8 T cell receptor beta chains given below trace back to one sample, sequenced in a study of shared clonotypes between healthy human individuals. The method was immunoSEQ multiplex PCR; TCRdb's version includes in-frame clones alone and lacks a portion of them. The table has approximately 720,000 clones, approximately 90% seen once. Naivety among CD8 cells was defined by CD45RO negativity and positive CCR7 selection, thereby excluding terminally differentiated effector memory CD45RA+ cells. The sequenced material came from naive CD8+ T cells sorted from blood. The source of these receptors is a man aged 25 to 40 in good health.

V usage is TRBV29-1 and J usage is TRBJ1-2; D is ambiguous. This CDR3 is built from 12 residues. The germline V gene has CDR1 SQVTM and CDR2 ANQGSEA. V shed 0 bases and J shed 5 bases, with 7 bases lying between them. DNA for the CDR3: TGCAGCGTTGAAGACAGAAGTTATGGCTACACCTTC. Its translation: CSVEDRSYGYTF.

The chain carries TRBV6-5 and TRBJ2-1; D call uncertain. V was clipped by 0 bases and J by 2 bases, with 11 bases between them. In germline, CDR1 is MNHEY, CDR2 SVGAGI. The CDR3 is made up of 16 amino acids. DNA of the CDR3: TGTGCCAGCAGTTACTCTGGCGGCGAAGCCTACAATGAGCAGTTCTTC. It is translated as CASSYSGGEAYNEQFF.

The rearrangement joins TRBV9 to TRBJ2-1; 12 bases line up with TRBD2. Germline V CDR1 and CDR2: SGDLS, YYNGEE. Trimming removed 4 bases from V and 7 bases from J; junction bases left unmatched: 9. This CDR3 has 16 amino acids. CDR3 DNA: TGTGCCAGCAGCATCCGGACTAGCGGGACCTTAAATGAGCAGTTCTTC. This codes for CASSIRTSGTLNEQFF.

J is TRBJ2-1 and V is TRBV4-2; 14 bases line up with TRBD2. Trimming at V came to 4 bases and at J to 7 bases, leaving 9 bases not matched to a gene. The CDR3 runs to 17 residues. Germline lookup yields CDR1 LGHNA and CDR2 YNFKEQ. CDR3 in DNA: TGTGCCAGCAGCCCTCCGACTAGCGGGAGGGCCGGGAATGAGCAGTTCTTC. Its protein product is CASSPPTSGRAGNEQFF.

The chain recombines TRBV9 with TRBJ1-2; 9 nucleotides align to TRBD1. Unmatched junction bases numbered 4, after V lost 0 bases and J lost 4 bases. Per the germline V gene, CDR1 is SGDLS and CDR2 is YYNGEE. The CDR3 has 15 residues. The CDR3 DNA follows: TGTGCCAGCAGCGTAGGGGGGACAGGGATCTATGGCTACACCTTC. It codes for CASSVGGTGIYGYTF. The entire variable domain, with the rest obtained from reference TRBV9 and TRBJ1-2, is as follows: DSGVTQTPKHLITATGQRVTLRCSPRSGDLSVYWYQQSLDQGLQFLIQYYNGEERAKGNILERFSAQQFPDLHSELNLSSLELGDSALYFCASSVGGTGIYGYTFGSGTRLTVV.

The chain recombines TRBV7-8 with TRBJ2-4; maybe TRBD1 (6 bases). The germline V gene encodes CDR1 SGHVS and CDR2 FQNEAQ. The V and J ends lost 5 bases and 0 bases respectively, with 11 bases between them. CDR3 length: 15 amino acids. The CDR3 here is CASSPLRGAKNIQYF. For the CDR3, the DNA is TGTGCCAGCAGCCCACTCAGGGGAGCCAAAAACATTCAGTACTTC.

The table lists this clone with a count of one. Different DNA sequences within this sample yield the same CDR3. The rearrangement uses TRBV7-6 and TRBJ2-3, with D hard to call. Trimming cost V 4 bases and J 1 base, with 6 bases left between them. This CDR3 is built from 13 residues. The germline gives CDR1 SGHVS, CDR2 FNYEAQ. The CDR3 nucleotides read TGTGCCAGCAGCTCCACAGGCACAGATACGCAGTATTTT. It yields the protein CASSSTGTDTQYF.

This clone appeared a single time. The chain carries TRBV27 and TRBJ2-7, with TRBD1 identical over 10 bases. The germline CDR1 and CDR2 sequences are MNHEY and SMNVEV (reference sequence). V shed 4 bases and J 2 bases; nucleotides not matched to a gene: 5. The CDR3 runs to 15 residues. The chain's CDR3 is CASSWAGQGTYEQYF. The DNA for the CDR3 is TGTGCCAGCAGTTGGGCGGGACAGGGGACCTACGAGCAGTACTTC.